This TCR beta chain was sequenced during a study of CD8 T cells in Susac syndrome. Random hexamers were used to reverse transcribe an amount of about 0.5 to 1 ug RNA. TCRdb re-analysed the immunoSEQ multiplex PCR reads in MiXCR, keeping a single row per CDR3 protein. The sample carries under 200,000 distinct CDR3 sequences, 85% to 95% recorded once. With 2 bases removed from V and 4 bases from J, the gap between germline ends came to 14 bases. The CDR3 consists of 15 residues. The germline V gene has CDR1 KGHSH and CDR2 LQKENI. From blood CD8+ and CD4+ T cells, the TCR beta chain was sequenced. While serving as controls, healthy donors were matched for age and sex. Negative isolation was used for CD8+ and CD4+ T cells and FACS enrichment for TEMRA cells.

This receptor was obtained from a human donor in good health. This rearrangement joins TRBV18 to TRBJ1-2, with D maybe TRBD1 (5 bases). Sequencing was done on a sample of CD4+ T cells from PBMCs. The CDR3 sequence: CASSPSRAGPYGYTF. The CDR3 bases are TGTGCCAGCTCACCATCCAGAGCGGGACCCTATGGCTACACCTTC.